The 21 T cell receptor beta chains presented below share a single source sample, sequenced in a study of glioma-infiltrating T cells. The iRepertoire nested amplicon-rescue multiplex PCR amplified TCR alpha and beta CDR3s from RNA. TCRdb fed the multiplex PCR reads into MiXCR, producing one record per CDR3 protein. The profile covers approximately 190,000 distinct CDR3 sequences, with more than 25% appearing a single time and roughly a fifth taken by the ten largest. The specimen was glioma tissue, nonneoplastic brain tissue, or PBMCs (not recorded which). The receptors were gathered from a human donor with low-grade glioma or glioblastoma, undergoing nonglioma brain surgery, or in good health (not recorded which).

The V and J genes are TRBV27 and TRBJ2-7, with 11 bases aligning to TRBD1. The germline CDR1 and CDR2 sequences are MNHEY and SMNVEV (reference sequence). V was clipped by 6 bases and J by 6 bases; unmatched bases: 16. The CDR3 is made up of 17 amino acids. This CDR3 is CASSVEHMGQGGGEQYF. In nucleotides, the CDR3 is TGTGCCAGCAGCGTTGAACATATGGGACAGGGGGGTGGCGAGCAGTACTTC.

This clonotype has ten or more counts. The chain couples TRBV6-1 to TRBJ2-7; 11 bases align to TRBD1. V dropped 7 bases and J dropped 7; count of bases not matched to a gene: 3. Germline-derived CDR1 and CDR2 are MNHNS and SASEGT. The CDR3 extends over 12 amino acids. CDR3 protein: CASTGTGGEQYF. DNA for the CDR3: TGTGCCAGCACCGGGACAGGGGGAGAGCAGTACTTC.

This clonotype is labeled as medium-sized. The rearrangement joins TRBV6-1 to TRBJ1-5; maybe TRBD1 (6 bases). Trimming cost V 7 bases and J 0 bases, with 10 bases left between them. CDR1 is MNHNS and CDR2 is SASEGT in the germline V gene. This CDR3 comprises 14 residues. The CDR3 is CASNPTGSNQPQHF. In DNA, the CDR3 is TGTGCCAGCAATCCGACAGGTAGCAATCAGCCCCAGCATTTT.

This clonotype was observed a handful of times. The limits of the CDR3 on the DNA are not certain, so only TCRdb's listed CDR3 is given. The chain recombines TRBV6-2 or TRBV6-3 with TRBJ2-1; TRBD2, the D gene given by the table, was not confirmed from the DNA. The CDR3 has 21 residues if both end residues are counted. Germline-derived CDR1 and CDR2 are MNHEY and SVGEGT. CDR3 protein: CASSFYICSARPSGRDNEQFF.

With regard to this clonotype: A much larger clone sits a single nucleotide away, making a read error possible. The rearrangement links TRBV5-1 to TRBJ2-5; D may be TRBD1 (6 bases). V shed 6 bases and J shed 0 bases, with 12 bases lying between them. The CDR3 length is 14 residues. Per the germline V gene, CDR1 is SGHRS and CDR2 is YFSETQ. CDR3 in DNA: TGCGCCAGCATCTTACAGGGTAACCAAGAGACCCAGTACTTC. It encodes CASILQGNQETQYF. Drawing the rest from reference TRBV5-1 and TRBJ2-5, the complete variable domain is KAGVTQTPRYLIKTRGQQVTLSCSPISGHRSVSWYQQTPGQGLQFLFEYFSETQRNKGNFPGRFSGRQFSNSRSEMNVSTLELGDSALYLCASILQGNQETQYFGPGTRLLVL.

DNA for the CDR3: TGTGCCAGCAGTAAGGGATCTAGCGGGAGCACAGATACGCAGTATTTT. This encodes CASSKGSSGSTDTQYF. This chain connects TRBV5-5 to TRBJ2-3, with TRBD2 matching over 8 bases. The trim removed 5 bases at V and 0 bases at J, leaving 8 bases unmatched. This CDR3 region has 16 residues. Germline V gives CDR1 SGHKS, CDR2 YYEKEE (reference sequence).

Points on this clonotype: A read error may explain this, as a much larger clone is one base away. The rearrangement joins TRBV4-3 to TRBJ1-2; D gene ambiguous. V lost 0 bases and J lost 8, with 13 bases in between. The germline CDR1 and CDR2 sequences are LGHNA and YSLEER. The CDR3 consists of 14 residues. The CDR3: CASSQDARSGGYTF. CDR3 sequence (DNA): TGCGCCAGCAGCCAAGACGCCAGGTCTGGCGGCTACACCTTC.

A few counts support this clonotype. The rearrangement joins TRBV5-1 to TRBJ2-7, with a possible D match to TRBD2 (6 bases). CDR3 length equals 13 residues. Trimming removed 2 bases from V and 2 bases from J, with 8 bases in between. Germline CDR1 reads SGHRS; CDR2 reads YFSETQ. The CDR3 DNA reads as TGCGCCAGCAGCTTAGGAGGGACCTACGAGCAGTACTTC. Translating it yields CASSLGGTYEQYF.

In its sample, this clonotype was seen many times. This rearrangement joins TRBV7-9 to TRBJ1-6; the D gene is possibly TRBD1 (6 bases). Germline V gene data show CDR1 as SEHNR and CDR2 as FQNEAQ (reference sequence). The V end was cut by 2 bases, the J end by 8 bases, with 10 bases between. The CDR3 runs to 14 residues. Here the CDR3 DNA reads TGTGCCAGCAGCTTAAAGGACAGCTATTCACCCCTCCACTTT. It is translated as CASSLKDSYSPLHF.

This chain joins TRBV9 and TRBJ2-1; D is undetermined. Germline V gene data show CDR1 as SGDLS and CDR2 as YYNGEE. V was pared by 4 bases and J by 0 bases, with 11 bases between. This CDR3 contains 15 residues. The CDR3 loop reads CASSPRLDSYNEQFF. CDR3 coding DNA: TGTGCCAGCAGCCCTAGATTAGACTCCTACAATGAGCAGTTCTTC.

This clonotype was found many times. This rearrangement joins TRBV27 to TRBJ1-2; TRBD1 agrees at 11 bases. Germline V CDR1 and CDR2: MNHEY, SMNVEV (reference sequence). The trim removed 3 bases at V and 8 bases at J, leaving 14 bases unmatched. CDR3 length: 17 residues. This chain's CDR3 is CASSLYRTGGFGSGYTF. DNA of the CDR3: TGTGCCAGCAGTTTGTACAGGACAGGGGGCTTCGGGTCGGGCTACACCTTC.

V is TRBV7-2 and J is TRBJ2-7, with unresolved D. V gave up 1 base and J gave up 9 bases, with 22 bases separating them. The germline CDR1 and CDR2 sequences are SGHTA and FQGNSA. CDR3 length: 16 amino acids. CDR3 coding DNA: TGTGCCAGCAGCTTAGATATAGCTACAAGCTCCTACTTGCAGTACTTC. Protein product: CASSLDIATSSYLQYF.

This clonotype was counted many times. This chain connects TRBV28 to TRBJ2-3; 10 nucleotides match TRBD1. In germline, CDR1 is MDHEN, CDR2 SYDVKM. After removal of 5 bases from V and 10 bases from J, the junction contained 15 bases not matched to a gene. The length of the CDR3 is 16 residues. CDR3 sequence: CASSPNFRDRGMAQYF. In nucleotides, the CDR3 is TGTGCCAGCAGTCCCAACTTTCGGGACAGGGGAATGGCGCAGTATTTT.

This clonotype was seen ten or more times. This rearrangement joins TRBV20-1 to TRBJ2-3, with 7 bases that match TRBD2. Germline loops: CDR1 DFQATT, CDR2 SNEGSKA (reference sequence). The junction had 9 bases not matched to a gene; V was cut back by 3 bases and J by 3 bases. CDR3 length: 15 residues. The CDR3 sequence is CSASTAGVGTDTQYF. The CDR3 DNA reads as TGCAGTGCTAGTACGGCGGGAGTAGGGACAGATACGCAGTATTTT.

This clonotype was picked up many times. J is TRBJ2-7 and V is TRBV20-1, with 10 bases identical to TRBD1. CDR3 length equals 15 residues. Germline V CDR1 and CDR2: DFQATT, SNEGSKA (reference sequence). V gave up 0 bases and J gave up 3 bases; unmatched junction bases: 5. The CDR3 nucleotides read TGCAGTGCTAGAGATATCCGGACAGGGGGCTACGAGCAGTACTTC. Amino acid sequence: CSARDIRTGGYEQYF.

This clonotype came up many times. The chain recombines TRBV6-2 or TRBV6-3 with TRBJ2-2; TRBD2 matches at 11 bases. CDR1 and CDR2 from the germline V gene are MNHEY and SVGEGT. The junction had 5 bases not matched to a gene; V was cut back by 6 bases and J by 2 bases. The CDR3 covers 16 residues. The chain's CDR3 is CASSRTSGRNTGELFF. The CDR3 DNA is TGTGCCAGCAGCCGTACTAGCGGGAGAAACACCGGGGAGCTGTTTTTT.

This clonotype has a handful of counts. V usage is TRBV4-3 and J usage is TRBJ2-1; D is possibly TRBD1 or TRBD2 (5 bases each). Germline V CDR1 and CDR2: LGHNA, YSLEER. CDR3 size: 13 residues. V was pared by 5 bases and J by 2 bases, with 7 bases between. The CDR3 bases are TGCGCCAGCAGCTGGGACGCCTACAATGAGCAGTTCTTC. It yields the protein CASSWDAYNEQFF.

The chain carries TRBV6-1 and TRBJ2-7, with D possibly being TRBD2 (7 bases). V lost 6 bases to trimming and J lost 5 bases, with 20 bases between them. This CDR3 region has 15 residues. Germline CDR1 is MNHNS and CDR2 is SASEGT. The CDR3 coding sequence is TGTGCCAGCAGCCGGACGGGGGGCAGTCACAACGAGCAGTACTTC. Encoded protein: CASSRTGGSHNEQYF.

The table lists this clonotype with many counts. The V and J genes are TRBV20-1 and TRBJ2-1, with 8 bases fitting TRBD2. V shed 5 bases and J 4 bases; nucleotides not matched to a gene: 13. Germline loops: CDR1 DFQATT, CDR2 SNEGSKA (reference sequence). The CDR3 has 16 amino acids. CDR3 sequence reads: CSAPSPPGLVYNEQFF. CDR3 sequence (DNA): TGCAGTGCTCCCAGCCCCCCGGGACTAGTTTACAATGAGCAGTTCTTC.

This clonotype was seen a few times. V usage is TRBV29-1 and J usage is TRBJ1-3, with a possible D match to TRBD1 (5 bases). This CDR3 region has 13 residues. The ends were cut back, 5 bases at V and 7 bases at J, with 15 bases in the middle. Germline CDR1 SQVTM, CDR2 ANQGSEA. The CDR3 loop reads CSVKVGGANTIYF. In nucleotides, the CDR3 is TGCAGCGTTAAAGTAGGTGGGGCGAACACCATATATTTT.

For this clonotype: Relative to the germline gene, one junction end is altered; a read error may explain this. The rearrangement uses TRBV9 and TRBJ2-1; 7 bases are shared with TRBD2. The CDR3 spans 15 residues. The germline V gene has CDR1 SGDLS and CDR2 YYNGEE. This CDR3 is CASSVSSSGVNEKFF. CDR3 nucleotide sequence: TGTGCCAGCAGCGTATCGTCTAGCGGAGTCAATGAGAAGTTCTTC.